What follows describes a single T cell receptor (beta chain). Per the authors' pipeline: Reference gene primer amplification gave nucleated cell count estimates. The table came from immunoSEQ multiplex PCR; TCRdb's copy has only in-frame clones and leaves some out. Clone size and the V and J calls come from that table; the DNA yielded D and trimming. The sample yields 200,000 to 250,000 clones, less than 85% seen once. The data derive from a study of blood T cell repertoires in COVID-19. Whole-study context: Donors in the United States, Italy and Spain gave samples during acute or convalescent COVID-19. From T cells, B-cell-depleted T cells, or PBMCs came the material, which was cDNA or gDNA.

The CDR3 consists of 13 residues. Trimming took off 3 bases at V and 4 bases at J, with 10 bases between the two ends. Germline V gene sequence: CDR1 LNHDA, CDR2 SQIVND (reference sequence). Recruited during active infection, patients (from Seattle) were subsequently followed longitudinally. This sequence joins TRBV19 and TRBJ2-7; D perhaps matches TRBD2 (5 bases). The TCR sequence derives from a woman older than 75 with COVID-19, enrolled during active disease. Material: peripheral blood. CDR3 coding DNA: TGTGCCAGTAGTATCAGGAGAGGGTACGAGCAGTACTTC. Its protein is CASSIRRGYEQYF.